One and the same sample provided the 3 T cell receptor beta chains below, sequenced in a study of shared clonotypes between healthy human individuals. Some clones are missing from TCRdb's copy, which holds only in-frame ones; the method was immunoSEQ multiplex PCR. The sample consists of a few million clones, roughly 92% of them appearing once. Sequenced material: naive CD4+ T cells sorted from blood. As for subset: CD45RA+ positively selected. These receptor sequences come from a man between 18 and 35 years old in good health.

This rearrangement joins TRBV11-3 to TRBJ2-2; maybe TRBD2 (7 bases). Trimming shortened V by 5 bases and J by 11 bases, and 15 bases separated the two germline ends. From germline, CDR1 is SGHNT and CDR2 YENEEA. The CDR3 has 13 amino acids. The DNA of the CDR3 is TGTGCCAGCAGCCTTAGGGGGGGCCGTGAGCTGTTTTTT. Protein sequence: CASSLRGGRELFF. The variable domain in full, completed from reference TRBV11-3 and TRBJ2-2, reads EAGVVQSPRYKIIEKKQPVAFWCNPISGHNTLYWYLQNLGQGPELLIRYENEEAVDDSQLPKDRFSAERLKGVDSTLKIQPAELGDSAVYLCASSLRGGRELFFGEGSRLTVL.

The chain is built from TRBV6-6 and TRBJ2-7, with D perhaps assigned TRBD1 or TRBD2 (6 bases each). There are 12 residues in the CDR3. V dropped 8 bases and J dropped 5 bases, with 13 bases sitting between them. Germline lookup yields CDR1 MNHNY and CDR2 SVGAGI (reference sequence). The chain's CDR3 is CASARGRNEQYF. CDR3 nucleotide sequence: TGTGCCAGCGCTCGGGGGCGAAACGAGCAGTACTTC.

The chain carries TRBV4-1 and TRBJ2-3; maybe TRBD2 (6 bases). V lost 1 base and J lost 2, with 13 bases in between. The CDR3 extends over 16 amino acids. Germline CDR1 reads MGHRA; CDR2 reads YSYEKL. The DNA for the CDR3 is TGCGCCAGCAGCCAAGGGAGGGTAGCTACCACAGATACGCAGTATTTT. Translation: CASSQGRVATTDTQYF.